This T cell receptor beta chain was obtained from a study of T cell repertoires in cytomegalovirus infection. Each CDR3 protein gets one entry after TCRdb re-called the reads with MiXCR. Of about 60,000 distinct CDR3 sequences listed, around 20% are singletons. There are many counts of this clonotype. Its antigen is unknown. The V gene's germline CDR1 is DFQATT and CDR2 SNEGSKA (reference sequence). CDR3 size: 12 residues. Trimming left V 0 bases short and J 11 bases short, with 13 bases between. The receptor was isolated from a human donor in good health (CMV status not recorded). Some clones in this sample may be carry-over from other donors' samples. The sequencing used CD8+ T cells from cultured PBMCs, collected from culture after CMV antigen stimulation. The chain recombines TRBV20-1 with TRBJ1-1; D remains unclear. The CDR3 region is CSARDRQIEAFF. CDR3 DNA sequence: TGCAGTGCTAGAGATCGGCAGATCGAGGCTTTCTTT.